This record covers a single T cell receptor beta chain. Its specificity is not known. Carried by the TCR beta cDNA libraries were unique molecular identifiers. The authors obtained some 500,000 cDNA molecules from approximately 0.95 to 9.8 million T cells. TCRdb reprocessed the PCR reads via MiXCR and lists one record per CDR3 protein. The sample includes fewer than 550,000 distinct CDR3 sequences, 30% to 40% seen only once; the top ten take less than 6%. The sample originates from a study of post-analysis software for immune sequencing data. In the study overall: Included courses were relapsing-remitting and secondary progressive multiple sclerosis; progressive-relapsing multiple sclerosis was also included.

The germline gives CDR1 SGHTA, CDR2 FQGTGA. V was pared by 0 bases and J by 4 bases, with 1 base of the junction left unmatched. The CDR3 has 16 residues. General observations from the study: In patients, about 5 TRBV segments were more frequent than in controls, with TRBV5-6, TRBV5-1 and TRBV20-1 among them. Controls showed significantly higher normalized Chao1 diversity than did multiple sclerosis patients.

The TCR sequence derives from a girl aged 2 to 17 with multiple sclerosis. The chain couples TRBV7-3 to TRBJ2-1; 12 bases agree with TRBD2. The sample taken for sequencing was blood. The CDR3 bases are TGTGCCAGCAGCTTAACGCTAGCGGGGGGGTACAATGAGCAGTTCTTC. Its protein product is CASSLTLAGGYNEQFF.